The 27 T cell receptor beta chains below come from one sample, sequenced in a study of blood T cell repertoires in COVID-19. The repertoire was sequenced with immunoSEQ multiplex PCR; TCRdb's copy has only in-frame clones and lacks some. The sample records roughly 120,000 clones, over 80% being singletons. Sequencing was carried out using peripheral blood. These receptors all come from a man aged 25 to 40 with acute or convalescent COVID-19.

This clone came up once. This clone may be a read error of a much larger clone one base away. In the same sample, other DNA sequences code for this CDR3. The chain has TRBV7-9 and TRBJ1-2; 8 nucleotides agree with TRBD1. This CDR3 region has 13 residues. V shed 1 base and J 5 bases; nucleotides not matched to a gene: 0. The germline gives CDR1 SEHNR, CDR2 FQNEAQ (reference sequence). CDR3 region: CASSLGQGYGYTF. As DNA, the CDR3 is TGTGCCAGCAGCTTAGGACAGGGGTATGGCTACACCTTC.

This chain joins TRBV15 and TRBJ2-2; TRBD2 matches 15 bases. This CDR3 comprises 18 residues. After removal of 1 base from V and 7 bases from J, the junction contained 7 bases not matched to a gene. Germline CDR1 LNHNV, CDR2 YYDKDF (reference sequence). The CDR3 is CATSRGRTSGGADGELFF. Written as DNA, the CDR3 is TGTGCCACCAGCAGAGGCCGGACTAGCGGGGGGGCCGACGGGGAGCTGTTTTTT.

The CDR3 protein is CASSKLGQEINNEQFF. In DNA form, the CDR3 reads TGTGCCAGCAGCAAATTGGGACAGGAGATTAACAATGAGCAGTTCTTC. This chain joins TRBV2 and TRBJ2-1; the match to TRBD1 covers 8 bases. V shed 6 bases, J shed 5 bases, and the junction held 12 bases outside the gene matches. Germline CDR1 is SNHLY and CDR2 is FYNNEI. The CDR3 spans 16 residues. Together with reference TRBV2 and TRBJ2-1, the CDR3 gives the full variable domain: EPEVTQTPSHQVTQMGQEVILRCVPISNHLYFYWYRQILGQKVEFLVSFYNNEISEKSEIFDDQFSVERPDGSNFTLKIRSTKLEDSAMYFCASSKLGQEINNEQFFGPGTRLTVL.

This clone appeared a single time. This chain joins TRBV5-1 and TRBJ2-4; possible D gene TRBD1, 6 bases. The V and J ends lost 0 bases and 7 bases respectively, with 11 bases between them. Germline loops: CDR1 SGHRS, CDR2 YFSETQ. The CDR3 sequence is 14 residues long. In DNA, the CDR3 is TGCGCCAGCAGCTTGGAGGGGGTTAGGAACATTCAGTACTTC. Encoded protein: CASSLEGVRNIQYF.

The chain uses TRBV19 and TRBJ2-7; D unresolved. Trimming shortened V by 4 bases and J by 2 bases, and 9 bases separated the two germline ends. This CDR3 is 13 amino acids long. CDR1 is LNHDA, CDR2 SQIVND, per germline (reference sequence). The CDR3 loop is CASSNQFPYEQYF. CDR3 nucleotide sequence: TGTGCCAGTAGTAATCAGTTCCCCTACGAGCAGTACTTC.

This clone appeared a single time. V gene TRBV5-8 combines with J gene TRBJ2-5; D unresolved. V was clipped by 0 bases and J by 3 bases, with 21 bases between them. This CDR3 comprises 18 residues. Germline CDR1 SGHTS, CDR2 YDEGEE. In DNA form, the CDR3 reads TGTGCCAGCAGCTTGGTCCTAGGTCGGGTCAGCGTGAAAGAGACCCAGTACTTC. It yields the protein CASSLVLGRVSVKETQYF.

V gene TRBV18 combines with J gene TRBJ1-2; D is uncertain. Germline V gene lookup returns CDR1 KGHSH and CDR2 LQKENI. This CDR3 is 16 amino acids long. Trimming shortened V by 3 bases and J by 4 bases, and 18 bases separated the two germline ends. The CDR3, as DNA: TGTGCCAGCTCACCTGGAAACTCGGGGTCGGGCTATGGCTACACCTTC. Its translation is CASSPGNSGSGYGYTF.

The chain recombines TRBV28 with TRBJ1-4; 8 bases are a match to TRBD1. The junction had 10 bases not matched to a gene; V was cut back by 6 bases and J by 7 bases. The CDR3 length is 15 residues. From germline, CDR1 is MDHEN and CDR2 SYDVKM. The DNA of the CDR3 is TGTGCCAGCAGAACCTCCAGGGGGCTCGTTGAAAAACTGTTTTTT. Its translation is CASRTSRGLVEKLFF.

This clone appeared a single time. The chain joins TRBV9 to TRBJ2-6; D uncertain. Looked up from germline, CDR1 is SGDLS and CDR2 is YYNGEE. The CDR3 length is 17 residues. V lost 4 bases to trimming and J lost 0 bases, with 14 bases between them. CDR3 amino acids: CASSYRRSSSGANVLTF. The CDR3 DNA is TGTGCCAGCAGCTACCGACGGAGTAGCTCTGGGGCCAACGTCCTGACTTTC.

This chain links TRBV5-6 with TRBJ2-5; a possible D gene is TRBD1 (6 bases). CDR1 is SGHDT and CDR2 is YYEEEE in the germline V gene. V lost 7 bases and J lost 5, with 18 bases in between. The CDR3 length is 14 residues. CDR3 sequence: CASRTDSPRETQYF. CDR3 nucleotide sequence: TGTGCCAGCCGGACGGACAGTCCCCGGGAGACCCAGTACTTC.

The V and J genes are TRBV21-1 and TRBJ2-7; the table's D gene call, TRBD2, was not cross checked with the DNA. TRBV21-1 is a documented pseudogene. CDR3 length: 14 residues. Written as DNA, the CDR3 is TGTGCCAGCAGCATGACTAGCGGGAGCTACGAGCAGTACGTC. Its translation: CASSMTSGSYEQYV.

This clone turned up a few times. The chain joins TRBV6-2 or TRBV6-3 to TRBJ1-2; no definite D call. The V end lost 6 bases, the J end lost 2 bases, and 13 bases lay between the germline ends. The CDR3 is made up of 14 amino acids. Per germline, CDR1 MNHEY and CDR2 SVGEGT. In nucleotides, the CDR3 is TGTGCCAGCAGCTCCCCACTTCGAAACTATGGCTACACCTTC. This translates into CASSSPLRNYGYTF.

This chain connects TRBV27 to TRBJ1-2; 9 bases are shared with TRBD1. J gave up 5 bases and V 6 bases, and 13 bases lay outside the gene matches. Looked up from germline, CDR1 is MNHEY and CDR2 is SMNVEV (reference sequence). This CDR3 is 16 amino acids long. The CDR3 coding sequence is TGTGCCAGCAGCCACACGGCCCAGACAGGGGGTTATGGCTACACCTTC. Translated: CASSHTAQTGGYGYTF.

The chain uses TRBV12-5 and TRBJ2-2, with TRBD2 identical over 10 bases. This CDR3 is 19 amino acids long. Germline loops: CDR1 LGHNT, CDR2 FRNRAP. V gave up 6 bases and J gave up 6 bases; unmatched junction bases: 19. CDR3 region: CASGTTPPLAGGRAGELFF. The CDR3 region has the DNA TGTGCTAGTGGCACCACCCCCCCCTTAGCGGGGGGCAGGGCCGGGGAGCTGTTTTTT.

This clone was counted a few times. This chain joins TRBV5-1 and TRBJ2-7, with 7 bases matching TRBD2. CDR3 length: 14 amino acids. Germline V gene data show CDR1 as SGHRS and CDR2 as YFSETQ. J was trimmed by 7 bases and V by 2 bases; bases with no gene match: 9. Written as DNA, the CDR3 is TGCGCCAGCAGCTTAGAACTAGCGCCCGAGGAGCAGTACTTC. Its translation is CASSLELAPEEQYF.

The chain couples TRBV29-1 to TRBJ1-1, with D perhaps TRBD1 (6 bases). Germline V gene sequence: CDR1 SQVTM, CDR2 ANQGSEA. The germline V and J ends were trimmed by 8 bases and 0 bases, with 13 bases remaining between them. The CDR3 totals 13 residues. CDR3 amino acids: CSFQQGLNTEAFF. The CDR3 nucleotides read TGCAGCTTCCAACAGGGCCTGAACACTGAAGCTTTCTTT.

The chain links TRBV20-1 to TRBJ1-4; a possible D gene is TRBD1 (5 bases). Trimming removed 3 bases at V and 8 bases at J, with 19 bases between. The germline V gene encodes CDR1 DFQATT and CDR2 SNEGSKA (reference sequence). The CDR3 has 15 residues. CDR3 region: CSASGQGGFGEKLFF. The CDR3 region has the DNA TGCAGTGCTAGTGGCCAGGGAGGATTTGGCGAAAAACTGTTTTTT.

This clone occurred once. V and J are TRBV11-2 and TRBJ1-5, with 9 bases matching TRBD1. The V segment lost 1 base and the J segment 6 bases; nucleotides outside the gene matches: 4. CDR1 and CDR2 (germline): SGHAT, FQNNGV. CDR3 length: 15 residues. CDR3 nucleotide sequence: TGTGCCAGCAGCTTAGGGGACAGGGCCCGTCAGCCCCAGCATTTT. Translating gives CASSLGDRARQPQHF.

The CDR3 loop is CASSQMTGTYEQYF. Written as DNA, the CDR3 is TGTGCCAGCAGCCAGATGACGGGTACCTACGAGCAGTACTTC. The chain employs TRBV7-2 and TRBJ2-7; D gene unclear. The CDR3 length is 14 residues. Trimming pared 5 bases from V and 2 bases from J, leaving 13 bases between. Germline V gene data show CDR1 as SGHTA and CDR2 as FQGNSA. Together with reference TRBV7-2 and TRBJ2-7, the CDR3 gives the full variable domain: GAGVSQSPSNKVTEKGKDVELRCDPISGHTALYWYRQSLGQGLEFLIYFQGNSAPDKSGLPSDRFSAERTGGSVSTLTIQRTQQEDSAVYLCASSQMTGTYEQYFGPGTRLTVT.

This clone was found a few times. This chain links TRBV19 with TRBJ1-2; maybe TRBD1 (6 bases). This CDR3 is built from 18 residues. V was trimmed by 2 bases and J by 6 bases, leaving 25 bases between them. CDR1 and CDR2 (germline): LNHDA, SQIVND (reference sequence). The CDR3 region is CASSIIRPQGHGENGYTF. CDR3 bases: TGTGCCAGTAGTATAATTCGACCCCAGGGACATGGGGAAAATGGCTACACCTTC. Filled out from reference TRBV19 and TRBJ1-2, the complete variable domain reads DGGITQSPKYLFRKEGQNVTLSCEQNLNHDAMYWYRQDPGQGLRLIYYSQIVNDFQKGDIAEGYSVSREKKESFPLTVTSAQKNPTAFYLCASSIIRPQGHGENGYTFGSGTRLTVV.

This chain joins TRBV2 and TRBJ2-5; D is ambiguous. V was pared by 4 bases and J by 1 base, with 10 bases between. The CDR3 length is 14 residues. Germline CDR1 reads SNHLY; CDR2 reads FYNNEI. CDR3 coding DNA: TGTGCCAGCAGTGTGCTGCCCGGCCAAGAGACCCAGTACTTC. Amino acids: CASSVLPGQETQYF.

This clone was counted a single time. The rearrangement links TRBV29-1 to TRBJ2-1; 13 bases fit TRBD2. With V trimmed by 0 bases and J by 5 bases, 10 bases remained unmatched. The length of the CDR3 is 18 residues. From germline, CDR1 is SQVTM and CDR2 ANQGSEA. The CDR3 coding sequence is TGCAGCGTTGAAGATTTAGGACTAGCGGGAGAAAAAAACAATGAGCAGTTCTTC. Translation: CSVEDLGLAGEKNNEQFF.

In this sample, this clone turned up once. The chain couples TRBV2 to TRBJ2-1; TRBD2 is a possible D gene (7 bases). This CDR3 has 15 residues. Per the germline V gene, CDR1 is SNHLY and CDR2 is FYNNEI. Trimming removed 6 bases from V and 4 bases from J, with 16 bases in between. Here the CDR3 DNA reads TGTGCCAGCAGCCTTAGTGGGGGGGCGTACAATGAGCAGTTCTTC. It is translated as CASSLSGGAYNEQFF.

The CDR3 nucleotides read TGTGCCAGCAGCTTGATAGTCAGAGGCAACTATGGCTACACCTTC. It encodes CASSLIVRGNYGYTF. This chain uses TRBV5-5 with TRBJ1-2, with D unresolved. CDR1 and CDR2 from the germline V gene are SGHKS and YYEKEE (reference sequence). The CDR3 is 15 amino acids. Deletions cut 1 base from V and 2 bases from J, with 12 bases between.

J is TRBJ1-4 and V is TRBV9, with D unclear. Germline CDR1 reads SGDLS; CDR2 reads YYNGEE. The V and J ends lost 0 bases and 4 bases respectively, with 7 bases between them. This CDR3 is 14 amino acids long. The CDR3 DNA follows: TGTGCCAGCAGCGTAGCCGGTGTTAATGAAAAACTGTTTTTT. Amino acids: CASSVAGVNEKLFF.

The rearrangement joins TRBV27 to TRBJ1-1; maybe TRBD1 (5 bases). With 3 bases removed from V and 4 bases from J, the gap between germline ends came to 12 bases. From germline, CDR1 is MNHEY and CDR2 SMNVEV (reference sequence). The CDR3 totals 14 residues. CDR3 region: CASSLGGAATEAFF. DNA for the CDR3: TGTGCCAGCAGTTTGGGAGGGGCGGCCACTGAAGCTTTCTTT.

V is TRBV19 and J is TRBJ2-1; the D gene is possibly TRBD2 (6 bases). Per germline, CDR1 LNHDA and CDR2 SQIVND (reference sequence). Trimming removed 10 bases from V and 4 bases from J, with 17 bases in between. The CDR3 extends over 14 amino acids. The CDR3 coding sequence is TGTGCCACCTCGACTAGTTTAGGGTACAATGAGCAGTTCTTC. This translates into CATSTSLGYNEQFF.